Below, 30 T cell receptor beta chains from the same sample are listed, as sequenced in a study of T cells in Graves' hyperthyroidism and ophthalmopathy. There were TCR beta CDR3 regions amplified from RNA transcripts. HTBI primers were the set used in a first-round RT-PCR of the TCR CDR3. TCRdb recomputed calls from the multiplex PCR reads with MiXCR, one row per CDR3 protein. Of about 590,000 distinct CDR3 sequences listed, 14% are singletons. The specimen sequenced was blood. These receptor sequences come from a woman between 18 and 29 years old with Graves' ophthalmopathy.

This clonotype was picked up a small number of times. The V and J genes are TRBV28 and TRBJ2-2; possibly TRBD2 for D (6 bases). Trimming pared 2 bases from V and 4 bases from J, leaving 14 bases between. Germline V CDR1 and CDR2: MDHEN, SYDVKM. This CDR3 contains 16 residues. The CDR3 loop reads CASSLSSSGRTGELFF. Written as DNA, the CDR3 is TGTGCCAGCAGTTTAAGTAGTAGCGGCCGCACCGGGGAGCTGTTTTTT.

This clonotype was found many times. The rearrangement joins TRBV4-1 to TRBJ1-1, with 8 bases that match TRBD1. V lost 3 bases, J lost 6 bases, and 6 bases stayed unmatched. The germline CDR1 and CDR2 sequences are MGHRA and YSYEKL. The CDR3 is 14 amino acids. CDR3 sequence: CASSHRGQVAEAFF. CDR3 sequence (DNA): TGCGCCAGCAGCCACAGGGGGCAAGTGGCTGAAGCTTTCTTT.

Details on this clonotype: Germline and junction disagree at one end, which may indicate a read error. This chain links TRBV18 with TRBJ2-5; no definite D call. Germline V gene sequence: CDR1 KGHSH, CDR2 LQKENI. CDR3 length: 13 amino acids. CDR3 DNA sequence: TGTGACAGCTCACCTAGTCTGGGGGAGACCCAGTACTTC. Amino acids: CDSSPSLGETQYF.

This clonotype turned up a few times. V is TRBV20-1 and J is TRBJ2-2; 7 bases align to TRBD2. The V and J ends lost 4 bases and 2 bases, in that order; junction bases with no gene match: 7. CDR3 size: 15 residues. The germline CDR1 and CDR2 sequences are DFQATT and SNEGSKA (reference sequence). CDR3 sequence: CSANSLAVNTGELFF. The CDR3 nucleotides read TGCAGTGCTAATTCCCTAGCGGTAAACACCGGGGAGCTGTTTTTT.

CDR3 amino acids: CASSDSLPYEQYF. The DNA for the CDR3 is TGTGCCAGCAGTGACAGTCTCCCCTACGAGCAGTACTTC. The V and J genes are TRBV2 and TRBJ2-7; D is ambiguous. The V gene lost 3 bases and the J gene lost 2 bases, with 8 bases spanning the gap. Germline lookup yields CDR1 SNHLY and CDR2 FYNNEI. The length of the CDR3 is 13 residues.

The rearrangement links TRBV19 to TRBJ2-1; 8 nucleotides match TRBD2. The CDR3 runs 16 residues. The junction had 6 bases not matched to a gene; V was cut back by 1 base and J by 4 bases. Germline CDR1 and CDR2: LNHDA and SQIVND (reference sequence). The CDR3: CASSIVLAATYNEQFF. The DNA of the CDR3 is TGTGCCAGTAGTATAGTACTAGCGGCCACGTACAATGAGCAGTTCTTC.

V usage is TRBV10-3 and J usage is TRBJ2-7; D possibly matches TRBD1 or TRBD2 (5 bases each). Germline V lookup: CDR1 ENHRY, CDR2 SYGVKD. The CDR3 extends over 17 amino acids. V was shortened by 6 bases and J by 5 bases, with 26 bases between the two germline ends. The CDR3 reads CAIRSHPGTPAPHEQYF. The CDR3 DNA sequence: TGTGCCATCAGGAGTCACCCCGGGACCCCCGCCCCCCACGAGCAGTACTTC.

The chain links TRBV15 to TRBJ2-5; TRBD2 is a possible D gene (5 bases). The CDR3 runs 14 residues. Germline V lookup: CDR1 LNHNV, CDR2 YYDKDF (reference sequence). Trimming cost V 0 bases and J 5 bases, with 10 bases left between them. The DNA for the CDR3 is TGTGCCACCAGCAGAGATGTTAGGGAGGAGACCCAGTACTTC. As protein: CATSRDVREETQYF.

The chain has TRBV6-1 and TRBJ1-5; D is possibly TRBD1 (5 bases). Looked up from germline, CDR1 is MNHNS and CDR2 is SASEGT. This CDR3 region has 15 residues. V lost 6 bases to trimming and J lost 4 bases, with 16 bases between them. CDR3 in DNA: TGTGCCAGCAGCCGTGGGACGGCACCAAATCAGCCCCAGCATTTT. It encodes CASSRGTAPNQPQHF.

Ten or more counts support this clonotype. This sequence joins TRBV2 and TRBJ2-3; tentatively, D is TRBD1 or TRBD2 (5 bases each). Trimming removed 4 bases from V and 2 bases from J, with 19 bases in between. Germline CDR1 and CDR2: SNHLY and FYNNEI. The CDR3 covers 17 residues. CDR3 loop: CASSVGVGIGPTDTQYF. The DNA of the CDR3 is TGTGCCAGCAGTGTGGGGGTAGGAATAGGGCCCACAGATACGCAGTATTTT.

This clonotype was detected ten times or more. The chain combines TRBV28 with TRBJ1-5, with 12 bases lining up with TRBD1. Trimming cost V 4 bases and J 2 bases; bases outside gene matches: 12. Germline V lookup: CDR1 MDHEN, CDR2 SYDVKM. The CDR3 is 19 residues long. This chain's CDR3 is CASSYPPGTGGSGNQPQHF. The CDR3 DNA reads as TGTGCCAGCAGTTATCCACCCGGGACAGGGGGCTCGGGCAATCAGCCCCAGCATTTT.

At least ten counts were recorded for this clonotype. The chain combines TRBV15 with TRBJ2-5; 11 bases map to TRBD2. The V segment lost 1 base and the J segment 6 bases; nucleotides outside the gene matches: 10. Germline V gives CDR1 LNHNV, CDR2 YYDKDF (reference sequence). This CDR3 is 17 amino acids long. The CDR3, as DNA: TGTGCCACCAGCAGAGTTCGCACACTAGCGGGAGAGCAGACCCAGTACTTC. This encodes CATSRVRTLAGEQTQYF.

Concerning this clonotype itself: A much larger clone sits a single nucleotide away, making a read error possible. The CDR3 here is CASSFLAGELFF. Here the CDR3 DNA reads TGTGCCAGCAGCTTTTTGGCCGGGGAGCTGTTTTTT. The V call is TRBV5-4, the J call TRBJ2-2; D is ambiguous. The V gene's germline CDR1 is SGHNT and CDR2 YYREEE (reference sequence). Trimming removed 2 bases from V and 6 bases from J, with 5 bases in between. The CDR3 is made up of 12 amino acids.

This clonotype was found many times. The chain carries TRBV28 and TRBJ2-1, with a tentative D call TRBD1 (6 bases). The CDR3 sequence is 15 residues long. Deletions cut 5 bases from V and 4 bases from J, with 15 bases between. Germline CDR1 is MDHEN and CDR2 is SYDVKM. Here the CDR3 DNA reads TGTGCCAGCAGTCCGCCGCGAGGACAGTACAATGAGCAGTTCTTC. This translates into CASSPPRGQYNEQFF.

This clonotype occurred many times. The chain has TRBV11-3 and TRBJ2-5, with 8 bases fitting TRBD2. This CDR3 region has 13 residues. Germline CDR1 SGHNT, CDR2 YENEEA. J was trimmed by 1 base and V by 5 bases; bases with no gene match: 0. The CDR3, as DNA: TGTGCCAGCAGCACTAGCGGCCAAGAGACCCAGTACTTC. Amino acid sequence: CASSTSGQETQYF.

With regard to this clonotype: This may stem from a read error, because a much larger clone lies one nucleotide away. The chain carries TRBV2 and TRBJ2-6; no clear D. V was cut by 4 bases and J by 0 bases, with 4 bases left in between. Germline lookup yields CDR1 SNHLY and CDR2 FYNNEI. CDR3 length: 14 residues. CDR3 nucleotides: TGTGCCAGCAGTGTCTTCTCTGGGGCCAACGTCCTGACTTTC. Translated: CASSVFSGANVLTF.

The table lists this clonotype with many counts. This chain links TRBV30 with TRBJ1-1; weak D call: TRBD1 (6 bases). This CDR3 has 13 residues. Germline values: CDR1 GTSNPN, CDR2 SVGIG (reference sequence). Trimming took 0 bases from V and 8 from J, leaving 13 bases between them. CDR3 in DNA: TGTGCCTGGAGTGTACGGGGGGCTGAGGAAGCTTTCTTT. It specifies CAWSVRGAEEAFF.

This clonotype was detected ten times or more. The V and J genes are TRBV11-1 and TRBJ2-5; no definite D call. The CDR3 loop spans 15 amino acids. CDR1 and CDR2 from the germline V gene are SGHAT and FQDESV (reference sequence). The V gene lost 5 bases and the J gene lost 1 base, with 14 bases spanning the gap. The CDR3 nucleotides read TGTGCCAGCAGCCAGTTAGGACGGACCCAAGAGACCCAGTACTTC. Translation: CASSQLGRTQETQYF.

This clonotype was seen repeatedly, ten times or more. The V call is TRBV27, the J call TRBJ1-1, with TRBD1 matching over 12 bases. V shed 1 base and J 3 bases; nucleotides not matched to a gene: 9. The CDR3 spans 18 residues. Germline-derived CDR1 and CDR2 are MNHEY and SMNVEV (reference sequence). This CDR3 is CASSLFSGQGAQDTEAFF. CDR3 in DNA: TGTGCCAGCAGTTTATTTTCGGGACAGGGGGCGCAGGACACTGAAGCTTTCTTT.

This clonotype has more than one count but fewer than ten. The chain's CDR3 is CASSPAYSNQPQHF. CDR3 DNA: TGTGCCAGCAGTCCCGCCTATAGCAATCAGCCCCAGCATTTT. This chain connects TRBV6-2 or TRBV6-3 to TRBJ1-5; D remains unclear. Germline CDR1 reads MNHEY; CDR2 reads SVGEGT. This CDR3 region has 14 residues. The V end lost 5 bases, the J end lost 0 bases, and 8 bases lay between the germline ends.

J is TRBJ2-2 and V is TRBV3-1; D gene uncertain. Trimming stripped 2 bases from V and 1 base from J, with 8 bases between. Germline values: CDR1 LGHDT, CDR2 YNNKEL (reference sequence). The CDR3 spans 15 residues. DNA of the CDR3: TGTGCCAGCAGCCAAACCCCGGAGAACACCGGGGAGCTGTTTTTT. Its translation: CASSQTPENTGELFF.

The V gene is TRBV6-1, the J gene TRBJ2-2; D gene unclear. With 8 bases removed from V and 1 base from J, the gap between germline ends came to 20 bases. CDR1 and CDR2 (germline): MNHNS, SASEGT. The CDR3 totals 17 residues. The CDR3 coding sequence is TGTGCCAGCTCACCACGCGGTTTTTGGATGAACACCGGGGAGCTGTTTTTT. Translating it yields CASSPRGFWMNTGELFF.

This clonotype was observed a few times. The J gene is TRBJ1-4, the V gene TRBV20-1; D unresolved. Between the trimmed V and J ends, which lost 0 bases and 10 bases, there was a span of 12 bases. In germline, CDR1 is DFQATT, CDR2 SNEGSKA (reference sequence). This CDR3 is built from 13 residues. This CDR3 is CSARDTAVGKLFF. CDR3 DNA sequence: TGCAGTGCTAGAGATACCGCCGTCGGAAAACTGTTTTTT.

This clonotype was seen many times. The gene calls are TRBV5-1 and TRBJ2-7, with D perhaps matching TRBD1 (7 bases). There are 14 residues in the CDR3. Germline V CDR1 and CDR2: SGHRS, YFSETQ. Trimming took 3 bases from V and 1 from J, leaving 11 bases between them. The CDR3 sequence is CASSSQGGSYEQYF. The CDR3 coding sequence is TGCGCCAGCAGCTCTCAGGGGGGATCCTACGAGCAGTACTTC.

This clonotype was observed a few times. CDR3 bases: TGTGCCAGCTATAGGGACAGTTACACCGGGGAGCTGTTTTTT. It specifies CASYRDSYTGELFF. The V gene is TRBV10-3, the J gene TRBJ2-2; 7 bases agree with TRBD1. CDR3 length equals 14 residues. V shed 10 bases, J shed 3 bases, and the junction held 8 bases outside the gene matches. CDR1 and CDR2 from the germline V gene are ENHRY and SYGVKD.

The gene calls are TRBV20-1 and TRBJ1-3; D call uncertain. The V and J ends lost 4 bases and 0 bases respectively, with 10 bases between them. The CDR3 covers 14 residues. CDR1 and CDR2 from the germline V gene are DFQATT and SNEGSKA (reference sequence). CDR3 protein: CSAKMASSGNTIYF. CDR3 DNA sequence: TGCAGTGCTAAAATGGCGAGCTCTGGAAACACCATATATTTT.

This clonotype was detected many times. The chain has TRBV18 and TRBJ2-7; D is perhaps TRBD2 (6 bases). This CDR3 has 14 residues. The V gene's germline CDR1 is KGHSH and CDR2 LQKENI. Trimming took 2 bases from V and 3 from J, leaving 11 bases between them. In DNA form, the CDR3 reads TGTGCCAGCTCACCAATGGGGGAGGTCTACGAGCAGTACTTC. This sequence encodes CASSPMGEVYEQYF.

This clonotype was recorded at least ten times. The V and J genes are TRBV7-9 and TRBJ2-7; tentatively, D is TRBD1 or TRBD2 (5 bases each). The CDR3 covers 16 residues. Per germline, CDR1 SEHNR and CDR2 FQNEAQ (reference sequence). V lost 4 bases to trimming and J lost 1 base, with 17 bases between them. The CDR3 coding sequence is TGTGCCAGCAGCTCGGGGACCGGTCCCAGGTCCTACGAGCAGTACTTC. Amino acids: CASSSGTGPRSYEQYF.

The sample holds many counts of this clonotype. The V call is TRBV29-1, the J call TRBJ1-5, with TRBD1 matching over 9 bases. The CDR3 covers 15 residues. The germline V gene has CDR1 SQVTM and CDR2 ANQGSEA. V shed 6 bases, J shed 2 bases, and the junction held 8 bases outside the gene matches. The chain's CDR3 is CSVGTGFLGNQPQHF. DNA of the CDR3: TGCAGCGTCGGGACAGGGTTTTTGGGCAATCAGCCCCAGCATTTT.

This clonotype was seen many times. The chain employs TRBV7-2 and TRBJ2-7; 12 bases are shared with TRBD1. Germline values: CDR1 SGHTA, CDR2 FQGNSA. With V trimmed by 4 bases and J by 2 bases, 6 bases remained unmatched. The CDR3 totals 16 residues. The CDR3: CASSSRRDRGPYEQYF. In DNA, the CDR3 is TGTGCCAGCAGCTCCAGGCGGGACAGGGGGCCCTACGAGCAGTACTTC.